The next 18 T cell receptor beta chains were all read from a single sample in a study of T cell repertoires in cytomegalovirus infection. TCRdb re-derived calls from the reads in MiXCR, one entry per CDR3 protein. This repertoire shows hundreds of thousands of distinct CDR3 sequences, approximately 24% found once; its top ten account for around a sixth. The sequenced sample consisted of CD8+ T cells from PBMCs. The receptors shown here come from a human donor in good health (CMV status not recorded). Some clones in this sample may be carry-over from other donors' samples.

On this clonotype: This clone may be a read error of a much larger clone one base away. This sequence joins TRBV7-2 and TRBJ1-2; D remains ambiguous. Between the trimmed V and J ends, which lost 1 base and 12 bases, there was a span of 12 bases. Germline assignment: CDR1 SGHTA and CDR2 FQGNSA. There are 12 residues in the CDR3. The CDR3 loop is CASSLGDRSHTF. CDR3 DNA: TGTGCCAGCAGCTTAGGTGACCGCTCTCACACCTTC. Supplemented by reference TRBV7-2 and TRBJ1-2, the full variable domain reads GAGVSQSPSNKVTEKGKDVELRCDPISGHTALYWYRQSLGQGLEFLIYFQGNSAPDKSGLPSDRFSAERTGGSVSTLTIQRTQQEDSAVYLCASSLGDRSHTFGSGTRLTVV.

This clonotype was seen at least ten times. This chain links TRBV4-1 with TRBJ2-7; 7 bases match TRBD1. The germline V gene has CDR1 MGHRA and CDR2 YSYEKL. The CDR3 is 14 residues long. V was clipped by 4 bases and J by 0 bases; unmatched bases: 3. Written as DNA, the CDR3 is TGCGCCAGCAGCCTGGACAGGAACTCCTACGAGCAGTACTTC. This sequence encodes CASSLDRNSYEQYF.

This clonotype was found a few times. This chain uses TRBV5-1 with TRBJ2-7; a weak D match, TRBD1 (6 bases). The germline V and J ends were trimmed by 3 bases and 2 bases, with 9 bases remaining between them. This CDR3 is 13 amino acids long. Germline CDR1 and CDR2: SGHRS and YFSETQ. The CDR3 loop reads CASSWGQAYEQYF. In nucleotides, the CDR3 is TGCGCCAGCAGCTGGGGACAAGCCTACGAGCAGTACTTC.

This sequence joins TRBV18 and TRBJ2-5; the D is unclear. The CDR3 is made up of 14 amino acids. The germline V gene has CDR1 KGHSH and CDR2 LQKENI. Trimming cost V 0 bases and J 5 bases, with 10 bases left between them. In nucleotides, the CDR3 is TGTGCCAGCTCACCACCGGACCGGGTTGAGACCCAGTACTTC. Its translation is CASSPPDRVETQYF.

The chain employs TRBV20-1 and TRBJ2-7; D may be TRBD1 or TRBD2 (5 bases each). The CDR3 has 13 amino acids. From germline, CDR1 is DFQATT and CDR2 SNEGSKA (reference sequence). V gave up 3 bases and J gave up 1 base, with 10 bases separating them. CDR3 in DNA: TGCAGTGCTAGGCCGGGACCATCCTACGAGCAGTACTTC. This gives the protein CSARPGPSYEQYF.

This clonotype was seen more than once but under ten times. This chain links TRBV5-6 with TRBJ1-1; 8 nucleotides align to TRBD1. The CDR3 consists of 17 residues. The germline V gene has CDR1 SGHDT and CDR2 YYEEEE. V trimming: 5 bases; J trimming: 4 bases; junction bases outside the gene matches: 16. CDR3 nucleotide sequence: TGTGCCAGCAGTTATCAGCAGACAGGGGTCGATGGCACTGAAGCTTTCTTT. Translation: CASSYQQTGVDGTEAFF.

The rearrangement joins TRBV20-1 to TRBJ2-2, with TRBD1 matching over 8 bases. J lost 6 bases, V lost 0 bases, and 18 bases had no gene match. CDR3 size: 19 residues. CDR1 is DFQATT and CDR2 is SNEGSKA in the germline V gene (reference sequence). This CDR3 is CSARELRGPSDREAGELFF. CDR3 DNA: TGCAGTGCTAGAGAACTCCGTGGGCCCTCGGACAGGGAGGCCGGGGAGCTGTTTTTT.

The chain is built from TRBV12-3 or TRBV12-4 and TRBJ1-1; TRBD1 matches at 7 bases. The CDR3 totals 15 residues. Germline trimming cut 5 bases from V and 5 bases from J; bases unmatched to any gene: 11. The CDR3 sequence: CASSPFVDRDTEAFF. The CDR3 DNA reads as TGTGCCAGCAGTCCTTTTGTAGACAGGGATACTGAAGCTTTCTTT.

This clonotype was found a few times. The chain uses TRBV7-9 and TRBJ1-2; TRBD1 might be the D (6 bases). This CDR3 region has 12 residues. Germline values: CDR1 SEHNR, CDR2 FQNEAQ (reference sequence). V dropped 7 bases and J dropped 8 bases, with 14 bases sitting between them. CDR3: CASTAGGGGYTF. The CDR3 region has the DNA TGTGCCAGCACTGCGGGGGGCGGAGGCTACACCTTC.

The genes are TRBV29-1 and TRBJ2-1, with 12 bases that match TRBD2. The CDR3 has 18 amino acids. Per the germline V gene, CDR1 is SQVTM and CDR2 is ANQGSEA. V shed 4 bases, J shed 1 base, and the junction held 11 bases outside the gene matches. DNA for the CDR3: TGCAGCGTTGCACCGACTAGCGGGGGCCGCTGGTCCTACAATGAGCAGTTCTTC. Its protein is CSVAPTSGGRWSYNEQFF.

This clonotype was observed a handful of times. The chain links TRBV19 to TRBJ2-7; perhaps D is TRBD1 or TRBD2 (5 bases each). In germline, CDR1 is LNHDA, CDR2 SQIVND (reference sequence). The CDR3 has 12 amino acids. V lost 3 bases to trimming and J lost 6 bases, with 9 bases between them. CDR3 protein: CASSMGTTEQYF. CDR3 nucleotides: TGTGCCAGTAGTATGGGGACGACCGAGCAGTACTTC.

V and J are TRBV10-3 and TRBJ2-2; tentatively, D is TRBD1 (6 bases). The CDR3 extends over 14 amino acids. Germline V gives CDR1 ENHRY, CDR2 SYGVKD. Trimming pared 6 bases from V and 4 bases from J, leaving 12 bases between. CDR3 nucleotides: TGTGCCATCAGACAGGGTTCGGTCACCGGGGAGCTGTTTTTT. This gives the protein CAIRQGSVTGELFF.

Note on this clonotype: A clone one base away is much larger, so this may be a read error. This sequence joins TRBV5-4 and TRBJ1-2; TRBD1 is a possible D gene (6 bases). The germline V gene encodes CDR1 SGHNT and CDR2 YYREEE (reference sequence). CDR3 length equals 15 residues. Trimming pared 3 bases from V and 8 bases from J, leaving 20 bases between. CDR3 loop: CASSWQMAGDKGYTF. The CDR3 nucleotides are TGTGCCAGCAGCTGGCAGATGGCAGGGGATAAGGGCTACACCTTC.

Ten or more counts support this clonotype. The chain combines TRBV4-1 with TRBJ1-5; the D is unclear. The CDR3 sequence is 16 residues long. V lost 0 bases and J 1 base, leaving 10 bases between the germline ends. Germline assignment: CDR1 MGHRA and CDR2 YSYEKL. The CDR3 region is CASSQDHAKSNQPQHF. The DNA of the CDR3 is TGCGCCAGCAGCCAAGATCATGCAAAGAGCAATCAGCCCCAGCATTTT.

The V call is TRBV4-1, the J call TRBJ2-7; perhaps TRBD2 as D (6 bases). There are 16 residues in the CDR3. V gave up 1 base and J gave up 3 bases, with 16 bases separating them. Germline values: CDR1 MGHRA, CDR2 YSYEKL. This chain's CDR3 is CASSQVMWGVDYEQYF. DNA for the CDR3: TGCGCCAGCAGCCAAGTTATGTGGGGGGTTGACTACGAGCAGTACTTC.

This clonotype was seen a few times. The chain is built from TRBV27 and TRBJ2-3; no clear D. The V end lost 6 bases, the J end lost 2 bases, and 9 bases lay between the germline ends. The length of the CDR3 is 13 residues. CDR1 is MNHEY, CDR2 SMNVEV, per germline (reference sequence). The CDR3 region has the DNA TGTGCCAGCAGCTTGACAAACACAGATACGCAGTATTTT. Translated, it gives CASSLTNTDTQYF.

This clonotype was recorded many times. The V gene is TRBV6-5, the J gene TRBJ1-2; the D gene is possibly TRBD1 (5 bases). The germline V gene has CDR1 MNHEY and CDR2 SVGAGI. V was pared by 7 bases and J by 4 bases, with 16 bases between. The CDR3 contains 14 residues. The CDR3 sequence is CASTDMGGGYGYTF. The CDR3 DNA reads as TGTGCCAGCACCGACATGGGGGGTGGCTATGGCTACACCTTC.

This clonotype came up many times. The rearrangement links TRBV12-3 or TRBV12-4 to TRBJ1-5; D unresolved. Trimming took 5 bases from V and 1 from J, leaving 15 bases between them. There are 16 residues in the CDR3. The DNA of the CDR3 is TGTGCCAGCAGTCCCGGGCCGTCAGGAAGCAATCAGCCCCAGCATTTT. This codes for CASSPGPSGSNQPQHF.